This T cell receptor (beta chain) emerged from a study of CD8+ T cells in alopecia areata. Study at large: Among treated patients, severity was scored by affected scalp area percentage.

cDNA reverse transcribed from extracted RNA served as the sequencing template. Method: immunoSEQ multiplex PCR; TCRdb's copy keeps in-frame clones and lacks some. The top ten clones hold roughly 1.8% of a sample with about 290,000 clones, roughly 64% of them seen once. This clone was recorded only once. Treatment here: oral pan-JAK inhibitor, 5-10 mg twice daily. Using a FACSAria, the CD4+ and CD8+ T cells were sorted from the PBMCs. The length of the CDR3 is 16 residues. The germline V gene encodes CDR1 LNHNV and CDR2 YYDKDF (reference sequence). V lost 1 base, J lost 8 bases, and 13 bases stayed unmatched.

The receptor was isolated from a human donor with alopecia areata. Source: CD4+ T cells sorted from blood, taken at week 24, from a patient treated with tofacitinib. J is TRBJ1-2 and V is TRBV15; 7 nucleotides agree with TRBD1. The CDR3 is CATSRVARQGERGYTF. CDR3 nucleotide sequence: TGTGCCACCAGCAGAGTGGCTAGGCAGGGGGAGCGGGGCTACACCTTC.